This T cell receptor (beta chain) was profiled in a study of identical twins. A template switching step contributed a universal primer site, while unique molecular identifiers were present in the cDNA. A single record per CDR3 protein comes from TCRdb applying MiXCR to the 5' RACE reads. The table has roughly 720,000 distinct CDR3 sequences, about 20% seen once. Details on this clonotype: Its specificity is not known.

General study findings and limits: When twins shared out-of-frame alpha sequences, those sequences had excess low generation probability.

Donors were all healthy Caucasians. Germline assignment: CDR1 MNHNS and CDR2 SASEGT. The germline V and J ends were trimmed by 8 bases and 6 bases, with 11 bases remaining between them. CDR3 length equals 11 residues. These data also formed part of another study, on T cells expressing NK-cell markers. Per that study: No clear determination of HCMV specificity was made for expanded NKG2C+ T cell clones.

The source of this sequence is a woman aged 18-30 years in good health. The J gene is TRBJ2-7, the V gene TRBV6-1; D not resolved. Specimen: PBMCs. CDR3 DNA sequence: TGTGCCAGCTTCGCCCTGGGCGAGCAGTACTTC. This encodes CASFALGEQYF.